This T cell receptor (beta chain) was obtained from a study of T cell responses to AZD1222 COVID-19 vaccine. About the research overall: Second-dose timings of about 4 or about 12 weeks were pooled. Study results and limitations: Spike-spanning, vaccine-associated CD4 TCRs were dominant at 160-218 and 743-854.

The data were produced by immunoSEQ multiplex PCR, yet TCRdb's version contains in-frame clones alone and is incomplete. The sample holds under 200,000 clones, 91% seen once. The ends lost 5 bases at V and 4 bases at J; junction bases unmatched: 11. The germline V gene has CDR1 GTSNPN and CDR2 SVGIG (reference sequence). This CDR3 comprises 15 residues. About this clone itself: Its antigen remains unknown.

The chain is built from TRBV30 and TRBJ1-1, with 9 bases that match TRBD1. The TCR sequence derives from an adult in good health. The source was peripheral blood, collected on day 0 of AZD1222 vaccination. CDR3 in amino acids: CAWGGQGQQFTEAFF. The CDR3 DNA reads TGTGCCTGGGGGGGACAGGGACAGCAATTCACTGAAGCTTTCTTT.